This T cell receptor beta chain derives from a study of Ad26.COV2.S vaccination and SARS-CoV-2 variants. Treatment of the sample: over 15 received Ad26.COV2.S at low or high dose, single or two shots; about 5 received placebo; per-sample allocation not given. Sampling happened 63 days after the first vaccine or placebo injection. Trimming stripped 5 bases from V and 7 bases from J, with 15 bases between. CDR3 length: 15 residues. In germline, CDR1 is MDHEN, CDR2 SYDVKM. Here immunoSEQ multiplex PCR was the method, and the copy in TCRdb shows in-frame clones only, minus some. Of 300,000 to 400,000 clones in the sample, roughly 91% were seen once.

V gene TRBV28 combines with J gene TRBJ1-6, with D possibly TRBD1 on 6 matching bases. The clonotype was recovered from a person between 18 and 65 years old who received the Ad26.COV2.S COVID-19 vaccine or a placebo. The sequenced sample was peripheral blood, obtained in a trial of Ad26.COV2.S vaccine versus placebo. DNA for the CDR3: TGTGCCAGCAGTCCCCCGACAGGAGCAAATTCACCCCTCCACTTT. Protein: CASSPPTGANSPLHF.